These T cell receptor beta chains were read from a single sample in a study of blood T cell repertoires in COVID-19. The assay was immunoSEQ multiplex PCR, and TCRdb's table has in-frame clones only and misses some. The sample includes 350,000 or so clones, 92% of them seen just once. Material: PBMCs or T cells enriched from blood (not recorded which). The receptors originated from a young woman who had recovered from COVID-19. CDR3s include the opening cysteine and the closing phenylalanine or tryptophan. A D gene is named only where the DNA matches it firmly. Where a row states a size, it is once, few, many or the class of an expanded clone; other rows omit it.

CDR3 length	D gene	clone size	V gene	J gene	CDR3 protein	CDR3 DNA
16	.	.	TRBV4-2	TRBJ1-3	CASSPGLLSSGNTIYF	TGTGCCAGCAGCCCAGGACTGCTGAGCTCTGGAAACACCATATATTTT
15	TRBD2	.	TRBV7-7	TRBJ2-1	CASSSGTSSFDEQFF	TGTGCTAGCAGCTCCGGGACTAGCTCTTTCGATGAGCAGTTCTTC
20	TRBD1	.	TRBV28	TRBJ2-6	CASSPLPGTGWSSGANVLTF	TGTGCCAGCAGTCCGCTTCCCGGGACAGGTTGGAGCTCTGGGGCCAACGTCCTGACTTTC
18	.	.	TRBV18	TRBJ2-2	CASSPFRHSGESPGELFF	TGTGCCAGCTCACCATTTAGACATAGCGGCGAGTCTCCCGGGGAGCTGTTTTTT
15	TRBD1	.	TRBV28	TRBJ1-5	CASSLSGTGSWPQHF	TGTGCCAGCAGTTTATCTGGGACAGGGAGTTGGCCCCAGCATTTT
14	.	.	TRBV5-1	TRBJ2-7	CASSLGMGGYEQYF	TGCGCCAGCAGCTTGGGGATGGGGGGCTACGAGCAGTACTTC
14	TRBD2	.	TRBV7-3	TRBJ2-3	CASSPSGGADTQYF	TGTGCCAGCAGCCCCAGCGGGGGGGCAGATACGCAGTATTTT
14	.	.	TRBV5-1	TRBJ1-2	CASSLGTEDYGYTF	TGCGCCAGCAGCTTGGGGACGGAGGATTACGGCTACACCTTC
16	TRBD2	.	TRBV5-1	TRBJ2-1	CASSTGTSGSNDEQFF	TGCGCCAGCAGCACCGGGACTAGCGGGAGTAACGATGAGCAGTTCTTC
20	TRBD1	few	TRBV28	TRBJ1-2	CASSQLRRDRGLGANYGYTF	TGTGCCAGCAGCCAACTCCGGCGGGACAGGGGGCTAGGGGCTAACTATGGCTACACCTTC
11	.	.	TRBV2	TRBJ2-7	CASRGLIEQYF	TGTGCCAGCAGGGGCCTTATCGAGCAGTACTTC
18	.	.	TRBV3-1/TRBV3-2	TRBJ2-2	CASSQARTGISNTGELFF	TGTGCCAGCAGCCAAGCCCGTACGGGGATATCCAACACCGGGGAGCTGTTTTTT
14	TRBD1	once	TRBV5-6	TRBJ2-7	CASMAGQGENEQYF	TGTGCCAGCATGGCGGGACAGGGGGAGAACGAGCAGTACTTC
18	.	.	TRBV7-6	TRBJ1-5	CASSLGREAAPHNQPQHF	TGTGCCAGCAGCTTAGGAAGAGAGGCCGCTCCTCACAATCAGCCCCAGCATTTT
15	.	.	TRBV27	TRBJ1-5	CASSIQGWGNQPQHF	TGTGCCAGCAGCATACAGGGCTGGGGGAATCAGCCCCAGCATTTT
15	TRBD2	.	TRBV7-2	TRBJ2-1	CASSLVPGGRYEQFF	TGTGCCAGCAGCTTAGTCCCGGGGGGTAGGTATGAGCAGTTCTTC
15	TRBD2	.	TRBV28	TRBJ2-2	CASSHGTSGSGELFF	TGTGCCAGCAGTCATGGGACTAGCGGGTCCGGGGAGCTGTTTTTT
15	TRBD1	.	TRBV11-3	TRBJ2-1	CASSLEGQGNNEQFF	TGTGCCAGCAGCTTAGAGGGACAGGGTAACAATGAGCAGTTCTTC
15	TRBD2	once	TRBV19	TRBJ2-7	CASSIYAGAFYEQYF	TGTGCCAGTAGTATATACGCGGGAGCGTTTTACGAGCAGTACTTC
15	TRBD1	once	TRBV19	TRBJ1-4	CASSPGQGVVEKLFF	TGTGCCAGTAGTCCAGGACAGGGCGTCGTTGAAAAACTGTTTTTT
14	TRBD1	.	TRBV19	TRBJ2-7	CASSSGTGGYEQYF	TGTGCCAGTAGTAGCGGGACAGGGGGCTACGAGCAGTACTTC
15	TRBD1	.	TRBV29-1	TRBJ2-1	CSVGKTGGLYNEQFF	TGCAGCGTCGGAAAGACAGGGGGGCTCTACAATGAGCAGTTCTTC
13	.	.	TRBV5-6	TRBJ2-2	CASSSANTGELFF	TGTGCCAGCAGCTCCGCGAACACCGGGGAGCTGTTTTTT
16	TRBD1	once	TRBV9	TRBJ1-3	CASSRDKTGGGNTIYF	TGTGCCAGCAGCAGAGACAAGACAGGGGGCGGAAACACCATATATTTT
15	.	.	TRBV5-1	TRBJ1-1	CASSLPSSGNTEAFF	TGCGCCAGCAGCTTGCCCTCATCAGGGAACACTGAAGCTTTCTTT
14	TRBD2	.	TRBV24-1	TRBJ2-2	CATGLAGVTGELFF	TGTGCCACGGGCCTAGCGGGAGTCACCGGGGAGCTGTTTTTT
15	.	once	TRBV5-3	TRBJ1-6	CARSLKSSYNSPLHF	TGTGCCAGAAGCTTGAAGAGCTCCTATAATTCACCCCTCCACTTT
15	.	.	TRBV4-2	TRBJ1-1	CASSDPGGFDTEAFF	TGTGCCAGCAGCGACCCCGGCGGGTTCGACACTGAAGCTTTCTTT
15	TRBD2	few	TRBV6-1	TRBJ2-1	CASSEGASGRNEQFF	TGTGCCAGCAGTGAAGGCGCTAGCGGGAGAAATGAGCAGTTCTTC
17	TRBD1	.	TRBV19	TRBJ1-6	CASSIAELGGVHSPLHF	TGTGCCAGTAGCATCGCCGAACTAGGGGGCGTACATTCACCCCTCCACTTT
12	.	.	TRBV29-1	TRBJ2-2	CSARDSTGELFF	TGCAGCGCCCGGGACTCCACCGGGGAGCTGTTTTTT
14	.	.	TRBV10-2	TRBJ2-7	CASSGRDKSYEQYF	TGCGCCAGCAGTGGTAGGGACAAATCGTACGAGCAGTACTTC
15	.	.	TRBV27	TRBJ1-6	CASSLRGLDNSPLHF	TGTGCCAGCAGTTTACGAGGCCTCGATAATTCACCCCTCCACTTT